The 3 T cell receptor beta chains below come from one sample, sequenced in a study of cytomegalovirus exposure and HLA in healthy donors. The PCR made use of 60 Vbeta and 13 Jbeta primers. The method was immunoSEQ multiplex PCR; TCRdb's version includes in-frame clones alone and lacks a portion of them. There are around 190,000 clones in the sample; 60% to 80% occur only once, and 1.6% lies in the top ten. The sample was PBMCs. These receptors were taken from a woman between 18 and 29 years old in good health and CMV-seronegative.

This clone was counted only a few times. The chain carries TRBV9 and TRBJ2-7; D might be TRBD2 (7 bases). Germline CDR1 reads SGDLS; CDR2 reads YYNGEE. Trimming shortened V by 0 bases and J by 3 bases, and 10 bases separated the two germline ends. This CDR3 spans 14 amino acids. Written as DNA, the CDR3 is TGTGCCAGCAGCGTAGAGGGGGGGGGCTACGAGCAGTACTTC. This encodes CASSVEGGGYEQYF.

J is TRBJ2-2 and V is TRBV30, with TRBD2 matching over 7 bases. Germline CDR1 is GTSNPN and CDR2 is SVGIG (reference sequence). The CDR3 has 14 amino acids. V trimming: 4 bases; J trimming: 6 bases; junction bases outside the gene matches: 8. The CDR3: CAWNLRDYSGELFF. Here the CDR3 DNA reads TGTGCCTGGAATCTCCGGGACTACTCCGGGGAGCTGTTTTTT.

This clone was seen a handful of times. V gene TRBV7-9 combines with J gene TRBJ1-4; D gene unclear. This CDR3 region has 17 residues. Germline assignment: CDR1 SEHNR and CDR2 FQNEAQ (reference sequence). The V gene lost 3 bases and the J gene lost 0 bases, with 14 bases spanning the gap. CDR3 amino acids: CASSLVQPIATNEKLFF. CDR3 bases: TGTGCCAGCAGCTTGGTACAGCCTATTGCAACTAATGAAAAACTGTTTTTT.